The clone carrying this T cell receptor (beta chain) came up many times. The antigen is undetermined. The CDR3 has 12 residues. With 6 bases removed from V and 4 bases from J, the gap between germline ends came to 9 bases. Peripheral blood, roughly 9.1 milliliters per donor, was collected. Next came a second PCR, run for roughly 6 to 11 cycles, which used a sample-barcoded 5' primer along with a J-beta primer mix. Using its own MiXCR run on the 5' RACE reads, TCRdb lists one record per CDR3 protein. Found here are about 1,800,000 distinct CDR3 sequences, over 25% of them singletons; the top ten hold 7.7%. This specimen comes from a study of blood T cells in healthy people across ages. Study-wide points: No conclusive comparison of naive versus antigen-experienced cells was possible with unsorted PBMCs. More naive CD4+ cells and higher diversity marked long-lived donors relative to aged donors. Diversity figures derived from one million T cells were judged to underestimate the true value.

The sequencing input was blood. The J gene is TRBJ1-2, the V gene TRBV12-3 or TRBV12-4; tentative D call: TRBD1 (5 bases). This sequence was found in a woman in her twenties or thirties in good health. The DNA of the CDR3 is TGTGCCAGCAGGGCGGGGGTCTATGGCTACACCTTC. Residues: CASRAGVYGYTF.